The 32 T cell receptor beta chains below all came from one sample that was sequenced in a study of blood T cell repertoires in COVID-19. Sequenced by immunoSEQ multiplex PCR; TCRdb stores in-frame clones only, minus some. The table records about 350,000 clones, about 86% of them present only once. Sequenced input: peripheral blood. Source of these receptors: a woman aged 55-70 years with COVID-19, enrolled during active disease.

This rearrangement joins TRBV11-2 to TRBJ1-6; 7 bases map to TRBD1. The J segment lost 7 bases and the V segment lost 7 bases, leaving 7 bases of the junction unmatched. CDR1 SGHAT and CDR2 FQNNGV come from the germline V gene. The CDR3 has 14 residues. For the CDR3, the DNA is TGTGCCAGCAACATACAGGGGAACAATTCACCCCTCCACTTT. Translation gives CASNIQGNNSPLHF.

CDR3 sequence (DNA): TGTGCCAGCAGGCCGGAGGGGAGAACGGCCGGCAAATTGTTTTTT. Translating gives CASRPEGRTAGKLFF. The rearrangement links TRBV5-5 to TRBJ1-4, with D maybe TRBD1 (5 bases). CDR3 length: 15 amino acids. Germline CDR1 is SGHKS and CDR2 is YYEKEE (reference sequence). The V end was cut by 5 bases, the J end by 15 bases, with 26 bases between.

This clone was picked up a small number of times. J is TRBJ1-6 and V is TRBV19; 7 bases align to TRBD1. The V and J ends lost 7 bases and 3 bases, in that order; junction bases with no gene match: 12. CDR3 length equals 17 residues. Germline CDR1 reads LNHDA; CDR2 reads SQIVND (reference sequence). The CDR3 DNA follows: TGTGCCAGTAACGAGGGACAGACGTCCGTCTATAATTCACCCCTCCACTTT. Translated, it gives CASNEGQTSVYNSPLHF.

V gene TRBV7-9 combines with J gene TRBJ1-5; unclear D gene. CDR3 length: 12 amino acids. Germline CDR1 reads SEHNR; CDR2 reads FQNEAQ (reference sequence). Trimming left V 0 bases short and J 5 bases short, with 2 bases between. The CDR3 loop is CASSLAYQPQHF. The CDR3 DNA reads TGTGCCAGCAGCTTAGCCTATCAGCCCCAGCATTTT.

Only one count was recorded for this clone. The J gene is TRBJ1-1, the V gene TRBV7-9; no firm D call. CDR3 length: 12 residues. V was trimmed by 7 bases and J by 8 bases, leaving 14 bases between them. CDR1 and CDR2 (germline): SEHNR, FQNEAQ (reference sequence). Written as DNA, the CDR3 is TGTGCCAGCAAATATGGTACAGTCGAAGCTTTCTTT. Amino acid sequence: CASKYGTVEAFF.

The chain recombines TRBV7-2 with TRBJ2-3; 11 bases are shared with TRBD2. Germline loops: CDR1 SGHTA, CDR2 FQGNSA. This CDR3 has 16 residues. V lost 4 bases and J lost 2; bases outside the gene matches: 5. CDR3 sequence: CASSWGTSGPTDTQYF. The CDR3 DNA sequence: TGTGCCAGCAGCTGGGGGACTAGCGGACCCACAGATACGCAGTATTTT. The complete variable domain, with remaining parts taken from reference TRBV7-2 and TRBJ2-3, reads GAGVSQSPSNKVTEKGKDVELRCDPISGHTALYWYRQSLGQGLEFLIYFQGNSAPDKSGLPSDRFSAERTGGSVSTLTIQRTQQEDSAVYLCASSWGTSGPTDTQYFGPGTRLTVL.

V and J are TRBV3-1 (or the pseudogene TRBV3-2) and TRBJ1-1; D call uncertain. The ends were cut back, 0 bases at V and 0 bases at J, with 14 bases in the middle. The CDR3 length is 17 residues. Germline lookup yields CDR1 LGHDT and CDR2 YNNKEL (reference sequence). The CDR3 protein is CASSQDPGRLMNTEAFF. CDR3 DNA sequence: TGTGCCAGCAGCCAAGACCCCGGGAGACTTATGAACACTGAAGCTTTCTTT.

The chain's CDR3 is CASSQERGTEAFF. The DNA of the CDR3 is TGTGCCAGCAGCCAAGAGAGAGGCACTGAAGCTTTCTTT. This chain connects TRBV4-2 to TRBJ1-1; D unresolved. The CDR3 consists of 13 residues. Trimming pared 0 bases from V and 4 bases from J, leaving 6 bases between. Germline V gene data show CDR1 as LGHNA and CDR2 as YNFKEQ.

V and J are TRBV12-3 or TRBV12-4 and TRBJ2-7; 8 nucleotides line up with TRBD1. The CDR3 contains 13 residues. After removal of 7 bases from V and 0 bases from J, the junction contained 2 bases not matched to a gene. CDR3 loop: CASTGQVSYEQYF. DNA of the CDR3: TGTGCCAGCACGGGACAGGTCTCCTACGAGCAGTACTTC.

The chain uses TRBV30 and TRBJ1-6, with 11 nucleotides matching TRBD1. Per the germline V gene, CDR1 is GTSNPN and CDR2 is SVGIG (reference sequence). This CDR3 is built from 13 residues. With 3 bases clipped from V and 8 bases from J, the junction kept 0 bases outside the gene matches. CDR3 coding DNA: TGTGCCTGGAGGGGACAGGGGGATTCACCCCTCCACTTT. Its protein is CAWRGQGDSPLHF.

This chain links TRBV13 with TRBJ2-5, with D perhaps TRBD2 (6 bases). Germline lookup yields CDR1 PRHDT and CDR2 FYEKMQ (reference sequence). This CDR3 is built from 14 residues. Deletions cut 5 bases from V and 2 bases from J, with 12 bases between. The CDR3 here is CASSPRGLQETQYF. Here the CDR3 DNA reads TGTGCCAGCAGCCCCCGGGGGTTACAAGAGACCCAGTACTTC.

This chain connects TRBV19 to TRBJ2-7; D possibly corresponds to TRBD2 (5 bases). Germline V lookup: CDR1 LNHDA, CDR2 SQIVND (reference sequence). CDR3 length: 11 amino acids. The V end was cut by 10 bases, the J end by 4 bases, with 11 bases between. The DNA for the CDR3 is TGTGCCACGGGGTTAGGTTACGAGCAGTACTTC. As protein: CATGLGYEQYF.

J is TRBJ1-2 and V is TRBV24-1; a weak D match, TRBD1 (5 bases). Looked up from germline, CDR1 is KGHDR and CDR2 is SFDVKD. CDR3 length: 13 amino acids. The V end lost 6 bases, the J end lost 4 bases, and 11 bases lay between the germline ends. The CDR3 region has the DNA TGTGCCACCAGTTCAGGACAAGGCTATGGCTACACCTTC. Its protein product is CATSSGQGYGYTF.

This clone has only one observation. The chain joins TRBV7-9 to TRBJ1-2; 11 positions match TRBD1. The CDR3 runs to 16 residues. Trimming took 2 bases from V and 4 from J; bases not matched to a gene: 6. In germline, CDR1 is SEHNR, CDR2 FQNEAQ (reference sequence). CDR3 in DNA: TGTGCCAGCAGCTTATGGACAGGGGGCGAAGCCTATGGCTACACCTTC. This gives the protein CASSLWTGGEAYGYTF.

This clone came up a few times. The chain recombines TRBV4-3 with TRBJ2-3; no reliable D call. The CDR3 extends over 13 amino acids. V lost 3 bases, J lost 0 bases, and 4 bases lay in between. Germline CDR1 reads LGHNA; CDR2 reads YSLEER. CDR3 sequence reads: CASSQTSTDTQYF. As DNA, the CDR3 is TGCGCCAGCAGCCAGACTAGCACAGATACGCAGTATTTT.

This clone appeared a single time. The chain joins TRBV10-3 to TRBJ1-2, with 7 nucleotides matching TRBD1. V lost 8 bases and J lost 7; bases outside the gene matches: 10. The CDR3 sequence is 13 residues long. The germline CDR1 and CDR2 sequences are ENHRY and SYGVKD. The CDR3 DNA reads as TGTGCCATCGGGACAGAGAGTAGTAGTGGCTACACCTTC. This sequence encodes CAIGTESSSGYTF.

The chain joins TRBV12-3 or TRBV12-4 to TRBJ1-2, with 7 bases lining up with TRBD1. V shed 7 bases and J 7 bases; nucleotides not matched to a gene: 9. The CDR3 loop spans 13 amino acids. This chain's CDR3 is CASTVDREIGYTF. CDR3 DNA sequence: TGTGCCAGCACCGTTGACAGGGAGATTGGCTACACCTTC.

The chain employs TRBV13 and TRBJ1-2; TRBD1 aligns across 7 bases. CDR1 is PRHDT, CDR2 FYEKMQ, per germline (reference sequence). The CDR3 totals 14 residues. V gave up 5 bases and J gave up 4 bases; unmatched junction bases: 7. CDR3 nucleotide sequence: TGTGCCAGCAGCACCGCGACAGGGTCCTATGGCTACACCTTC. It encodes CASSTATGSYGYTF.

This chain uses TRBV5-4 with TRBJ1-2, with D maybe TRBD1 (5 bases). CDR3 length: 13 residues. V lost 6 bases and J 4 bases, leaving 13 bases between the germline ends. Germline CDR1 reads SGHNT; CDR2 reads YYREEE (reference sequence). The CDR3 region has the DNA TGTGCCAGCAAGCTGGGGGGTCTCTATGGCTACACCTTC. The encoded protein is CASKLGGLYGYTF.

The CDR3, as DNA: TGTGCCAGCAGCCGGGAGATGGGCAATCAGCCCCAGCATTTT. As protein: CASSREMGNQPQHF. The rearrangement uses TRBV7-2 and TRBJ1-5; D gene ambiguous. The length of the CDR3 is 14 residues. Germline V lookup: CDR1 SGHTA, CDR2 FQGNSA. V lost 5 bases, J lost 2 bases, and 10 bases lay in between.

The chain has TRBV11-2 and TRBJ2-6; 7 bases fit TRBD1. Germline CDR1 reads SGHAT; CDR2 reads FQNNGV. Germline trimming cut 5 bases from V and 1 base from J; bases unmatched to any gene: 2. CDR3 length equals 15 residues. CDR3 sequence: CASSRQGSGANVLTF. In nucleotides, the CDR3 is TGTGCCAGCAGCCGACAGGGATCTGGGGCCAACGTCCTGACTTTC.

V is TRBV6-5 and J is TRBJ1-2; D not certain. The V end was cut by 6 bases, the J end by 8 bases, with 19 bases between. This CDR3 spans 14 amino acids. Germline CDR1 and CDR2: MNHEY and SVGAGI. CDR3 loop: CASSLTRPPWGYTF. The CDR3 DNA reads as TGTGCCAGCAGCCTGACCAGGCCGCCATGGGGCTACACCTTC.

The V gene is TRBV6-5, the J gene TRBJ2-3; D possibly corresponds to TRBD1 (6 bases). This CDR3 has 16 amino acids. CDR1 and CDR2 from the germline V gene are MNHEY and SVGAGI. V was shortened by 2 bases and J by 2 bases, with 14 bases between the two germline ends. The CDR3 reads CASSYAGTLLTDTQYF. The CDR3, as DNA: TGTGCCAGCAGTTACGCCGGGACATTGCTCACAGATACGCAGTATTTT.

V is TRBV30 and J is TRBJ1-2, with 7 bases matching TRBD1. This CDR3 spans 16 amino acids. After removal of 1 base from V and 5 bases from J, the junction contained 13 bases not matched to a gene. Germline V lookup: CDR1 GTSNPN, CDR2 SVGIG (reference sequence). For the CDR3, the DNA is TGTGCCTGGAGTGGATATGCCGGGACAGAGGGATATGGCTACACCTTC. It yields the protein CAWSGYAGTEGYGYTF.

The CDR3 DNA is TGTGCCATCAGTGATGGAGGGTTAGGTAGCAATCAGCCCCAGCATTTT. It is translated as CAISDGGLGSNQPQHF. The V call is TRBV10-3, the J call TRBJ1-5; D remains ambiguous. The V and J ends lost 3 bases and 0 bases respectively, with 12 bases between them. Germline V lookup: CDR1 ENHRY, CDR2 SYGVKD. The CDR3 length is 16 residues.

The chain has TRBV6-1 and TRBJ2-1; TRBD2 matches 9 bases. The trim removed 1 base at V and 7 bases at J, leaving 11 bases unmatched. CDR1 is MNHNS and CDR2 is SASEGT in the germline V gene. The CDR3 totals 17 residues. CDR3 residues: CASSEGLVAGVGNEQFF. As DNA, the CDR3 is TGTGCCAGCAGTGAAGGGTTGGTAGCGGGGGTTGGGAATGAGCAGTTCTTC.

This clone occurred a few times. The chain employs TRBV30 and TRBJ1-5; possibly TRBD1 for D (5 bases). The length of the CDR3 is 14 residues. Trimming took off 4 bases at V and 0 bases at J, with 10 bases between the two ends. From germline, CDR1 is GTSNPN and CDR2 SVGIG (reference sequence). The CDR3 nucleotides read TGTGCCTGGAATGCGGGGCATAGCAATCAGCCCCAGCATTTT. It specifies CAWNAGHSNQPQHF.

A word on this clone: Other DNA sequences in the sample encode the same CDR3. The chain has TRBV12-3 or TRBV12-4 and TRBJ1-1; D gene uncertain. The V gene lost 5 bases and the J gene lost 1 base, with 8 bases spanning the gap. The CDR3 contains 13 residues. The CDR3 DNA reads as TGTGCCAGCAGTCCGCCGGGGAACACTGAAGCTTTCTTT. It is translated as CASSPPGNTEAFF.

The rearrangement links TRBV6-5 to TRBJ2-4, with TRBD1 matching 10 bases. From germline, CDR1 is MNHEY and CDR2 SVGAGI. With 7 bases clipped from V and 8 bases from J, the junction kept 8 bases outside the gene matches. The CDR3 is made up of 14 amino acids. This CDR3 is CASMWDRGGDIQYF. The CDR3 bases are TGTGCCAGCATGTGGGACAGGGGAGGGGACATTCAGTACTTC.

DNA of the CDR3: TGTGCCTGGAGCATGGGCCTCCCACCCTACGAGCAGTACTTC. This translates into CAWSMGLPPYEQYF. The chain is built from TRBV30 and TRBJ2-7; the D is unclear. The CDR3 spans 14 residues. The germline CDR1 and CDR2 sequences are GTSNPN and SVGIG (reference sequence). The V and J ends lost 3 bases and 2 bases respectively, with 14 bases between them. The full variable domain, with the rest looked up from reference TRBV30 and TRBJ2-7, is SQTIHQWPATLVQPVGSPLSLECTVEGTSNPNLYWYRQAAGRGLQLLFYSVGIGQISSEVPQNLSASRPQDRQFILSSKKLLLSDSGFYLCAWSMGLPPYEQYFGPGTRLTVT.

J is TRBJ1-5 and V is TRBV3-1 (or the pseudogene TRBV3-2); 7 bases fit TRBD1. V shed 4 bases, J shed 7 bases, and the junction held 7 bases outside the gene matches. The CDR3 spans 14 residues. CDR1 is LGHDT and CDR2 is YNNKEL in the germline V gene (reference sequence). For the CDR3, the DNA is TGTGCCAGCAGCCTCGACAGGGAAGGCCAGCCCCAGCATTTT. It encodes CASSLDREGQPQHF.

V gene TRBV6-5 combines with J gene TRBJ2-1, with 8 bases matching TRBD2. This CDR3 region has 14 residues. The trim removed 10 bases at V and 1 base at J, leaving 6 bases unmatched. The germline gives CDR1 MNHEY, CDR2 SVGAGI. As DNA, the CDR3 is TGTGCCACCAAGGCGGGGGGTTCCTACAATGAGCAGTTCTTC. Translating it yields CATKAGGSYNEQFF.